The clone carrying this T cell receptor (beta chain) was detected ten times or more. The antigen remains undetermined. TCRdb analysed the RT-PCR reads with MiXCR anew, one entry per CDR3 protein. This sample yields roughly 700,000 distinct CDR3 sequences, of which about 15% are seen a single time; 5.5% to 7% belongs to the top ten. CDR1 and CDR2 from the germline V gene are MDHEN and SYDVKM. This CDR3 region has 16 residues. J was trimmed by 0 bases and V by 5 bases; bases with no gene match: 7. The data are from a study of response to subunit inactivated influenza vaccine. Overall study results and limits: The authors suggested that every seasonal influenza vaccination recruits few new T cells.

V gene TRBV28 combines with J gene TRBJ2-3; 8 bases map to TRBD1. The source material was PBMCs from blood, sampled 14 to 15 days before vaccination. The sequence was collected from a man aged 50 to 59 who received an inactivated influenza vaccine. The CDR3 sequence: CASSIRTGLSTDTQYF. CDR3 bases: TGTGCCAGCAGTATACGGACAGGGTTGAGCACAGATACGCAGTATTTT.